Given below is one TCR beta chain in context. Its antigen remains unidentified. Nothing much larger sits one base from this clone, and base qualities are not available. The immunoSEQ assay was used for TRB CDR3 sequencing and data processing of tumor genomic DNA. Drawn from immuneACCESS, this table holds only the in-frame rearrangements with V and J called that TCRdb kept. Clones are partly lost; checked studies trace under half to an unresolved V gene and leave the rest unexplained. The sample includes some 14,000 clones, with roughly four fifths observed a single time. Clones ranked in the top ten supply roughly a sixth of the sample. This record belongs to a study of T cell repertoires in Merkel cell carcinoma (dated by TCRdb to the late 2010s). Regarding the complete study: Patients with prior intralesional immunotherapy or systemic immune checkpoint blockade before the biopsy were excluded. The MCPyV-specific clonotypes were initially defined from expanded tumor-infiltrating lymphocytes through tetramer sorting, cloning and paired TCR sequencing. Inclusion required a diagnosis of MCPyV-positive Merkel cell carcinoma and successful in vitro expansion of tumor-infiltrating lymphocytes. What the work shows at the level of the full study, not this receptor alone: The study did not examine normal tissue biopsies.

Cut back by 7 bases and 4 bases, the V and J ends lie 13 bases apart. Reading from cysteine to phenylalanine, the CDR3 counts 13 amino acids. The read is trimmed to its CDR3 DNA, 39 bases read in frame from base 1. Study subjects had biopsy-confirmed Merkel cell carcinoma that was MCPyV-positive, and every subject had positive serum antibodies to T-antigen. Roughly 6 adjacent 10-micron frozen tumor sections were used for genomic DNA extraction without cell sorting or culture. Optimal cutting temperature compound was used to freeze tumor biopsy tissue measuring roughly 5 x 5 x 5 mm. In the frozen biopsy, scout sections stained with hematoxylin and eosin confirmed plenty of Merkel cell carcinoma along with infiltrating cells.

This sequence originates from an adult with Merkel cell carcinoma. The chain uses TRBV12-3 or TRBV12-4 and TRBJ1-2; the D gene is possibly TRBD1, with 5 bases matching. Source material: tumor tissue. CDR3 region: CASTPDIPYGYTF. The bases are TGTGCCAGCACCCCGGACATTCCCTATGGCTACACCTTC.